Presented here are 17 T cell receptor beta chains from one specimen sequenced in a study of tumor-infiltrating lymphocytes in oesophageal squamous cell carcinoma (dated by TCRdb to the mid-2010s). Library generation was performed with PCR. TCRdb shows the sequencer as Illumina HiSeq 2000. TCRdb applied fastp at Q25 and MiXCR to the public reads, then kept only in-frame beta chains. Every entry covers one CDR3 protein and lists the most common genes and DNA from its rows. Present in this sample are more than 15,000 distinct CDR3 sequences, roughly 53% of which were seen just once. The ten largest account for 23% of the sample. The sequencing sample was made of esophageal tumor tissue. The origin of the receptors is a male donor with esophageal squamous cell carcinoma.

This clonotype was recorded at least ten times. The rearrangement uses TRBV14 and TRBJ1-5; no clear D gene. The V gene's germline CDR1 is SGHDN and CDR2 FVKESK. This CDR3 contains 13 residues. V gave up 1 base and J gave up 4 bases, with 5 bases separating them. The CDR3 region is CASSQGRNQPQHF. DNA of the CDR3: TGTGCCAGCAGCCAAGGACGGAATCAGCCCCAGCATTTT.

By proportion, this clonotype is medium-sized (0.01 to 0.1%). The chain recombines TRBV4-1 with TRBJ2-7; D may be TRBD1 (5 bases). Germline values: CDR1 MGHRA, CDR2 YSYEKL. This CDR3 is 17 amino acids long. The V end lost 4 bases, the J end lost 3 bases, and 22 bases lay between the germline ends. CDR3 amino acids: CASSPRVPLSLIYEQYF. For the CDR3, the DNA is TGCGCCAGCAGCCCCAGGGTTCCACTCTCCCTTATCTACGAGCAGTACTTC.

The chain is built from TRBV7-2 and TRBJ2-2; no definite D call. The V end lost 5 bases, the J end lost 4 bases, and 17 bases lay between the germline ends. The CDR3 length is 16 residues. Germline V CDR1 and CDR2: SGHTA, FQGNSA. CDR3 DNA: TGTGCCAGCAGCGCCCATATCGTCCAGACCACCGGGGAGCTGTTTTTT. Its translation: CASSAHIVQTTGELFF.

Notes on this clonotype: This could be a read error, since a much larger clone is one nucleotide away. The chain joins TRBV28 to TRBJ2-4; 8 positions agree with TRBD1. The tail of the sequence fits TRBJ2-1 better, so the J call may be wrong. CDR1 is MDHEN, CDR2 SYDVKM, per germline. CDR3 length: 14 residues. The CDR3 coding sequence is TGTGCCAGCAGTTTCGGGACAGGTAACTACGAGCAGTTCTTC. Encoded protein: CASSFGTGNYEQFF.

The count of this clonotype is one. Here the CDR3 reads CASTLGQGALWTQYF. CDR3 nucleotide sequence: TGTGCCAGCACCCTGGGCCAGGGGGCTCTTTGGACCCAGTACTTC. The V call is TRBV7-3, the J call TRBJ2-1, with TRBD1 matching over 8 bases. TRBJ2-5 explains the end of the DNA better; the J call may be wrong. The germline V gene encodes CDR1 SGHTA and CDR2 FQGTGA. The CDR3 runs 15 residues.

Details on this clonotype: Its ends do not fully match the called genes, so a read error is possible. This chain links TRBV7-6 with TRBJ2-5; 9 bases match TRBD2. CDR1 is SGHVS, CDR2 FNYEAQ, per germline. CDR3 length: 15 amino acids. CDR3 in amino acids: CASSPTGTSRETQYF. CDR3 nucleotide sequence: TGTGCTAGCAGCCCTACTGGGACTAGCCGAGAGACCCAGTACTTC.

This sequence joins TRBV7-6 and TRBJ2-6; D not resolved. The CDR3 runs 15 residues. With 1 base removed from V and 1 base from J, the gap between germline ends came to 5 bases. Germline V lookup: CDR1 SGHVS, CDR2 FNYEAQ. This CDR3 is CASSLERSGANVLTF. The CDR3 DNA reads as TGTGCCAGCAGCTTAGAAAGATCTGGGGCCAACGTCCTGACTTTC. Based on the CDR3 plus reference TRBV7-6 and TRBJ2-6, the full variable domain is GAGVSQSPRYKVTKRGQDVALRCDPISGHVSLYWYRQALGQGPEFLTYFNYEAQQDKSGLPNDRFSAERPEGSISTLTIQRTEQRDSAMYRCASSLERSGANVLTFGAGSRLTVL.

This clonotype was counted a single time. The rearrangement joins TRBV7-3 to TRBJ1-1; D is possibly TRBD1 (6 bases). Germline lookup yields CDR1 SGHTA and CDR2 FQGTGA. The CDR3 covers 14 residues. Trimming cost V 1 base and J 7 bases, with 13 bases left between them. CDR3 DNA: TGTGCCAGCAGCTTAAACGGACAGATAGGTGAAGCTTTCTTT. This translates into CASSLNGQIGEAFF.

The gene calls are TRBV4-1 and TRBJ2-5, with no clear D. V lost 1 base to trimming and J lost 11 bases, with 29 bases between them. The CDR3 totals 18 residues. Per germline, CDR1 MGHRA and CDR2 YSYEKL. The CDR3 DNA reads as TGCGCCAGCAGCCAAGCCACCCCCGGGCATGGGTCCTACAATGAGCAGTACTTC. Residues: CASSQATPGHGSYNEQYF.

This clonotype was seen at least ten times. The chain recombines TRBV12-3 or TRBV12-4 with TRBJ2-7; D gene unclear. The CDR3 loop spans 15 amino acids. With 6 bases removed from V and 4 bases from J, the gap between germline ends came to 19 bases. CDR3 protein: CASSKGQLHSYEQYF. As DNA, the CDR3 is TGTGCCAGCAGCAAAGGGCAGCTACACTCATACGAGCAGTACTTC.

The chain combines TRBV11-3 with TRBJ2-1, with a weak D call TRBD2 (7 bases). V lost 1 base and J 9 bases, leaving 16 bases between the germline ends. This CDR3 contains 15 residues. In germline, CDR1 is SGHNT, CDR2 YENEEA. The CDR3 here is CASSLGGGALSEQFF. In nucleotides, the CDR3 is TGTGCCAGCAGCTTAGGGGGGGGCGCGTTGTCTGAGCAGTTCTTC.

The V gene is TRBV6-8, the J gene TRBJ2-1; no definite D call. Judging by the DNA end, TRBJ2-7 fits better; the J call may be wrong. This CDR3 spans 11 amino acids. Germline CDR1 and CDR2: MNHGY and SAAAGT. The CDR3 coding sequence is TGTGCCAGCACCAGTTCCCTGGAGCAGTACTTC. It is translated as CASTSSLEQYF.

The chain carries TRBV7-2 and TRBJ2-2; 8 positions agree with TRBD1. V lost 5 bases, J lost 7 bases, and 6 bases stayed unmatched. From germline, CDR1 is SGHTA and CDR2 FQGNSA. The CDR3 is 14 amino acids. In nucleotides, the CDR3 is TGTGCCAGCAGCCTCGGACAGGGCGGCGGGGAGCTGTTTTTT. Translation: CASSLGQGGGELFF.

This clonotype was found a few times. The CDR3 DNA is TGTGCCAGCAGTGAAATTAGCGGGGGGGCAAAGGAGCAGTTCTTC. Residues: CASSEISGGAKEQFF. V usage is TRBV6-1 and J usage is TRBJ2-1; TRBD2 aligns across 11 bases. This CDR3 region has 15 residues. The junction had 7 bases not matched to a gene; V was cut back by 2 bases and J by 10 bases. Germline CDR1 and CDR2: MNHNS and SASEGT.

Note on this clonotype: The conserved final phenylalanine or tryptophan is absent from the CDR3, which likely points to a read error. The limits of the CDR3 on the DNA are not certain, so only TCRdb's listed CDR3 is given. The V and J genes are TRBV28 and TRBJ2-5; the table's D call of TRBD1 was not tested on the DNA. A total of 15 residues make up the CDR3, ends included. Per germline, CDR1 MDHEN and CDR2 SYDVKM. The chain's CDR3 is CASSSLDRPGYTFGS.

The DNA of the CDR3 is TGTGCCAGCAGCCATCGAGACAATGAGCAGTACTTC. It translates to CASSHRDNEQYF. This chain joins TRBV4-2 and TRBJ2-7; D call uncertain. The V gene's germline CDR1 is LGHNA and CDR2 YNFKEQ. With 3 bases removed from V and 7 bases from J, the gap between germline ends came to 10 bases. CDR3 length: 12 residues.

The chain joins TRBV7-1 to TRBJ2-2; 9 nucleotides align to TRBD1. TRBV7-1 is sorted into the ORF group, with uncertain function. V shed 6 bases, J shed 5 bases, and the junction held 7 bases outside the gene matches. There are 15 residues in the CDR3. CDR3 sequence: CASRTPGQGTGELFF. The DNA for the CDR3 is TGTGCCAGCAGAACCCCGGGACAGGGAACCGGGGAGCTGTTTTTT.